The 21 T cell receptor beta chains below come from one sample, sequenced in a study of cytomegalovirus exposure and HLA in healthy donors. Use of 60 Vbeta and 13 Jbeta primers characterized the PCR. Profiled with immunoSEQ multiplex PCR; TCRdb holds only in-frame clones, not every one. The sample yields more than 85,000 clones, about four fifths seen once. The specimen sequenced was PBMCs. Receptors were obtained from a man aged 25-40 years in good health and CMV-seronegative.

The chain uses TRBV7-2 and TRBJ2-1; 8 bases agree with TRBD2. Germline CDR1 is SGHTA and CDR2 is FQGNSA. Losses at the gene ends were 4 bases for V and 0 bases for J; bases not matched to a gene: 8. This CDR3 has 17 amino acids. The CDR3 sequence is CASSSTAGGGSYNEQFF. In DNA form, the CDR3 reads TGTGCCAGCAGCTCCACCGCCGGGGGGGGCTCCTACAATGAGCAGTTCTTC.

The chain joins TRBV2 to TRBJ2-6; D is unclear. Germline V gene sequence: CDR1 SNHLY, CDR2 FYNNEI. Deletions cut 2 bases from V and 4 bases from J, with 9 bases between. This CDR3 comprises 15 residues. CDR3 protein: CASSESGFGANVLTF. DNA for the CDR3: TGTGCCAGCAGTGAATCAGGATTCGGGGCCAACGTCCTGACTTTC.

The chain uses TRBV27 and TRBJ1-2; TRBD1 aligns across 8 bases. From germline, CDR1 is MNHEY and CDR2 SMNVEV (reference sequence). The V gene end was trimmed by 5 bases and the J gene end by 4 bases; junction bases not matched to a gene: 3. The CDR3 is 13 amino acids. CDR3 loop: CASSRQGSYGYTF. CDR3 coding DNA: TGTGCCAGCAGTCGACAGGGGAGCTATGGCTACACCTTC.

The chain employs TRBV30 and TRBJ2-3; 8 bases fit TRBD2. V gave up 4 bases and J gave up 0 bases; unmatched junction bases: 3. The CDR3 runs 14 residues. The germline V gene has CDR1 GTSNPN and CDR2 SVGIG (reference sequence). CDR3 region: CAWTRGGSTDTQYF. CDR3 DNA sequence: TGTGCCTGGACCCGGGGGGGCAGCACAGATACGCAGTATTTT.

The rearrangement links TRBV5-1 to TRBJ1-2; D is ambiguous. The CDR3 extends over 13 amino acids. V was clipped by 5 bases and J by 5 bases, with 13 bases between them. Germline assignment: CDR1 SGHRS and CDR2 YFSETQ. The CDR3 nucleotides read TGCGCCAGCAGGGAGGTTTTAGAATATGGCTACACCTTC. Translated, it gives CASREVLEYGYTF.

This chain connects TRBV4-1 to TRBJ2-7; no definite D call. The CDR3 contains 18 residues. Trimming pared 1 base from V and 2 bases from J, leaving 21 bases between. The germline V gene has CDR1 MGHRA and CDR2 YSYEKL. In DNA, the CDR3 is TGCGCCAGCAGCCAAGCCCCCAGACCGACATCGACGCCCTACGAGCAGTACTTC. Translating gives CASSQAPRPTSTPYEQYF.

The CDR3, as DNA: TGTGCCACCAGCAGAGATCCGACAGCTGGAAACACCATATATTTT. Translation: CATSRDPTAGNTIYF. The J gene is TRBJ1-3, the V gene TRBV15; possibly TRBD1 for D (5 bases). With 0 bases removed from V and 2 bases from J, the gap between germline ends came to 8 bases. The CDR3 loop spans 15 amino acids. CDR1 is LNHNV and CDR2 is YYDKDF in the germline V gene (reference sequence).

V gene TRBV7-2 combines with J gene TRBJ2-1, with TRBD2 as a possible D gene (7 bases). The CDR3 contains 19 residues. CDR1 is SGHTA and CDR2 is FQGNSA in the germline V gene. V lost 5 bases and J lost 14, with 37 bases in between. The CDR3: CASSQGGGWGGGDGSVKFF. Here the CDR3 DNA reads TGTGCCAGCAGCCAAGGGGGGGGTTGGGGCGGCGGGGACGGTAGTGTCAAGTTCTTC. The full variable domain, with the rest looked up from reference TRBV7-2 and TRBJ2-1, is GAGVSQSPSNKVTEKGKDVELRCDPISGHTALYWYRQSLGQGLEFLIYFQGNSAPDKSGLPSDRFSAERTGGSVSTLTIQRTQQEDSAVYLCASSQGGGWGGGDGSVKFFGPGTRLTVL.

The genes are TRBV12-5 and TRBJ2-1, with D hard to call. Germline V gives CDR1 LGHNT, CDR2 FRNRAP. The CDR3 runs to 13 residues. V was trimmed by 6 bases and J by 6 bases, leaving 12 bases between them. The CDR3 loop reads CASGSSGINEQFF. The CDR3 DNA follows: TGTGCTAGTGGCTCCTCAGGAATCAATGAGCAGTTCTTC. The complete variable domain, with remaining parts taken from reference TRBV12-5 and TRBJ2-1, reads DARVTQTPRHKVTEMGQEVTMRCQPILGHNTVFWYRQTMMQGLELLAYFRNRAPLDDSGMPKDRFSAEMPDATLATLKIQPSEPRDSAVYFCASGSSGINEQFFGPGTRLTVL.

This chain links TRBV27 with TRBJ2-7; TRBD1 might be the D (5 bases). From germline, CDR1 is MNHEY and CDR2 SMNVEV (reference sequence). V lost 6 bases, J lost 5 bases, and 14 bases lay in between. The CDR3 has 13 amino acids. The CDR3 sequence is CASRIPQGHEQYF. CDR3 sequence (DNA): TGTGCCAGCAGAATCCCCCAGGGCCACGAGCAGTACTTC.

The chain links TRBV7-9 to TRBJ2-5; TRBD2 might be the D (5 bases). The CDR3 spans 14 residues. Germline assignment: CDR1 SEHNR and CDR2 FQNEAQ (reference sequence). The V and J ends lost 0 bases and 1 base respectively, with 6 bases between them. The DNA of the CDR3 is TGTGCCAGCAGCTTAGCGGGAGTCCAAGAGACCCAGTACTTC. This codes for CASSLAGVQETQYF.

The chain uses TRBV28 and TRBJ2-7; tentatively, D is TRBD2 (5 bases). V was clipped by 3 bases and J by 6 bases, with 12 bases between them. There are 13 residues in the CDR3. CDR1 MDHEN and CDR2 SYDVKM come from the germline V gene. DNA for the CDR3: TGTGCCAGCAGTTTTACCCGGGGTGGCGAGCAGTACTTC. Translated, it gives CASSFTRGGEQYF.

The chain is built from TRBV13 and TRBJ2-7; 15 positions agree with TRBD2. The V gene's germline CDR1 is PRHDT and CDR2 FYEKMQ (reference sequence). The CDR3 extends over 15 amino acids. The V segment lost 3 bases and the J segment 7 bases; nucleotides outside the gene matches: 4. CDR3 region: CASSLGTSGRSEQYF. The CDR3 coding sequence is TGTGCCAGCAGCTTGGGGACTAGCGGGAGGAGTGAGCAGTACTTC.

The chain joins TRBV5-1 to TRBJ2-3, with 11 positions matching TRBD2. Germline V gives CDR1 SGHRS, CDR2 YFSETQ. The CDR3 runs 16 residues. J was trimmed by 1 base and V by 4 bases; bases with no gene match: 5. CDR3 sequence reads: CASSPGLAEGTDTQYF. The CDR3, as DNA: TGCGCCAGCAGCCCGGGACTAGCGGAAGGCACAGATACGCAGTATTTT.

CDR3 bases: TGTGCCAGCAGCCAAGTCGCGGGGCCCAGTCCCGGCACCGGGGAGCTGTTTTTT. It specifies CASSQVAGPSPGTGELFF. V is TRBV4-2 and J is TRBJ2-2; D possibly corresponds to TRBD2 (6 bases). Germline V CDR1 and CDR2: LGHNA, YNFKEQ. The CDR3 is made up of 18 amino acids. Trimming pared 1 base from V and 4 bases from J, leaving 19 bases between.

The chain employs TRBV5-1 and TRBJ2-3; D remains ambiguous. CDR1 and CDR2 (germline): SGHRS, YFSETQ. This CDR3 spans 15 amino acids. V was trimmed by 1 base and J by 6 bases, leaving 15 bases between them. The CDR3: CASSLSRGDGDTQYF. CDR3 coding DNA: TGCGCCAGCAGCTTGTCTCGCGGAGATGGGGATACGCAGTATTTT.

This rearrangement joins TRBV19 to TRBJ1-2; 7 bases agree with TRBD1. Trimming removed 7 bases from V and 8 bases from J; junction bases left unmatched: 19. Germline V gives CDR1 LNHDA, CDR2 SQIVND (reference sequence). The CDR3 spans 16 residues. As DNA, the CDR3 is TGTGCCAGTATGGGCCTACAGGGTACGGGACAGAGGGGCTACACCTTC. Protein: CASMGLQGTGQRGYTF.

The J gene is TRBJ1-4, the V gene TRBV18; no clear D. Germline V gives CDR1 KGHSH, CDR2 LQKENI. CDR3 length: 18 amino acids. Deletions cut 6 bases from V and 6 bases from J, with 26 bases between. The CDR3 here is CASSPSGPLFTFDEKLFF. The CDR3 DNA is TGTGCCAGCTCCCCCTCCGGTCCCCTATTCACGTTCGATGAAAAACTGTTTTTT. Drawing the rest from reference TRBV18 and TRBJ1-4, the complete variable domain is NAGVMQNPRHLVRRRGQEARLRCSPMKGHSHVYWYRQLPEEGLKFMVYLQKENIIDESGMPKERFSAEFPKEGPSILRIQQVVRGDSAAYFCASSPSGPLFTFDEKLFFGSGTQLSVL.

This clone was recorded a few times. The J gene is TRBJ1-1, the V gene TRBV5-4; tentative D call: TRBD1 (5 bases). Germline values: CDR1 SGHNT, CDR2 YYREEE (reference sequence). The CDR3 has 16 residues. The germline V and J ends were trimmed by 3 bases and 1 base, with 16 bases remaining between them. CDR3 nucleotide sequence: TGTGCCAGCAGCTCCGCCGTGGGGCAAGGGAACACTGAAGCTTTCTTT. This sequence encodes CASSSAVGQGNTEAFF.

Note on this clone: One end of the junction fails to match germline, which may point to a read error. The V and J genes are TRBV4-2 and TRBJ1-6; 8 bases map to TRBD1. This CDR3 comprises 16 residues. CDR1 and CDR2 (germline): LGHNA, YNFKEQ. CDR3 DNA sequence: TGTGCCAGCAGCCAAGAGGTGGGACAGGACCGATCACCCCTCAACTTT. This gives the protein CASSQEVGQDRSPLNF.

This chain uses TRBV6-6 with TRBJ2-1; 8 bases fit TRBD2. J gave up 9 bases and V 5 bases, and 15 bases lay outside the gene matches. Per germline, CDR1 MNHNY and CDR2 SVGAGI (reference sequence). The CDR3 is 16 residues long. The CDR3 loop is CASSPRGTRSSSEQFF. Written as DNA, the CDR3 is TGTGCCAGCAGTCCAAGAGGGACTAGGAGCTCCAGTGAGCAGTTCTTC.